These 2 T cell receptor beta chains came from one sample sequenced in a study of cytomegalovirus exposure and HLA in healthy donors. Both 60 Vbeta primers and 13 Jbeta primers went into the PCR. Some clones are missing from TCRdb's copy, which holds only in-frame ones; the method was immunoSEQ multiplex PCR. The sample holds 150,000 or so clones; 77% are singletons and the top ten take 3% to 4.5%. Sequencing was done on a sample of PBMCs. The origin of the receptors is a male donor in good health and CMV-seronegative.

This clone was observed a few times. The V call is TRBV6-1, the J call TRBJ2-7; D is unclear. CDR3 length equals 13 residues. V was shortened by 5 bases and J by 2 bases, with 10 bases between the two germline ends. Per the germline V gene, CDR1 is MNHNS and CDR2 is SASEGT. CDR3 in DNA: TGTGCCAGCAGTTTCACTCACCCCTACGAGCAGTACTTC. It encodes CASSFTHPYEQYF.

The rearrangement links TRBV9 to TRBJ2-3; 10 positions match TRBD2. Germline values: CDR1 SGDLS, CDR2 YYNGEE. Trimming removed 5 bases from V and 5 bases from J; junction bases left unmatched: 8. The CDR3 contains 15 residues. CDR3 residues: CASSWSGGAGDTQYF. Here the CDR3 DNA reads TGTGCCAGCAGTTGGAGCGGGGGGGCGGGAGATACGCAGTATTTT.